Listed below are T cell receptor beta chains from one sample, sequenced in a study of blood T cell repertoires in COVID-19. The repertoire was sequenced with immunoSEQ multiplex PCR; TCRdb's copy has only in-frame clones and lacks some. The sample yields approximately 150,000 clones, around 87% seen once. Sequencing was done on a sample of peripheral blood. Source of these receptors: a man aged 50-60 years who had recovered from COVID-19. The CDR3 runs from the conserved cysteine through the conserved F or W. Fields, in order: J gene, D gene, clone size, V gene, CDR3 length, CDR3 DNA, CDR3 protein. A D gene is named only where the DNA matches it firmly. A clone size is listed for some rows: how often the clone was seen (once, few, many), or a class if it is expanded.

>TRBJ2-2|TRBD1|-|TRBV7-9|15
TGTGCCAGCAGCTTAAGGGGGCCTAACACCGGGGAGCTGTTTTTT
CASSLRGPNTGELFF
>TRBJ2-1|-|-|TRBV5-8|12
TGTGCCAGCAGCCGAACTAACAATGAGCAGTTCTTC
CASSRTNNEQFF
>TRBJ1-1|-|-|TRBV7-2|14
TGTGCCAGCAGCCCCCTAGCTATAAACACTGAAGCTTTCTTT
CASSPLAINTEAFF
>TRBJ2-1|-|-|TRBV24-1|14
TGTGCCACCAGTGATTTGAGCGGAAACAATGAGCAGTTCTTC
CATSDLSGNNEQFF
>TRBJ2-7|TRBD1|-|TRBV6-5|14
TGTGCCAGCAGTTCGGGACAGGGGTCCCACGAGCAGTACTTC
CASSSGQGSHEQYF
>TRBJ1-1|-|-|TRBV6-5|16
TGTGCCAGCAGTTACTCGAAGACCGGAGGGAACACTGAAGCTTTCTTT
CASSYSKTGGNTEAFF
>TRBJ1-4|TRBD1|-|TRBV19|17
TGTGCCAGTAGTATAGAGGGCAGGGGGCGGCCTAATGAAAAACTGTTTTTT
CASSIEGRGRPNEKLFF
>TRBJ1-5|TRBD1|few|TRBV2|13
TGTGCCAGTGAGGGACAGGGAGGTCAGCCCCAGCATTTT
CASEGQGGQPQHF
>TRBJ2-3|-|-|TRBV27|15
TGTGCCAGCACTTCCAGGTCACAATCACCGGATACGCAGTATTTT
CASTSRSQSPDTQYF
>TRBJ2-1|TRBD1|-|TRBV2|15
TGTGCCGGCAGTTCGGGACAGGGGCTCAACAATGAGCAGTTCTTC
CAGSSGQGLNNEQFF
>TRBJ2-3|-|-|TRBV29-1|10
TGCAGCGTTGAACTGGATACGCAGTATTTT
CSVELDTQYF
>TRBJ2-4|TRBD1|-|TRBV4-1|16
TGCGCCAGCAGCCAAGAAAGACAGGGCCCCAAAAACATTCAGTACTTC
CASSQERQGPKNIQYF
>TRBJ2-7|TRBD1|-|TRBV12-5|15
TGTGCTAGTGTTTGGGGACAGGGTGGCTCCTACGAGCAGTACTTC
CASVWGQGGSYEQYF
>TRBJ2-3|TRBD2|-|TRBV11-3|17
TGTGCCAGCAGCTTAGTTGGTAGCGGGGGGGCCGCAGATACGCAGTATTTT
CASSLVGSGGAADTQYF
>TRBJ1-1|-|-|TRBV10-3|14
TGTGCCATCAGAGATAGACAGGCGAACACTGAAGCTTTCTTT
CAIRDRQANTEAFF
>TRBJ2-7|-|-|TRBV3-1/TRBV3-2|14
TGTGCCAGCAGCCCCCACGGGGGGCCCTACGAGCAGTACTTC
CASSPHGGPYEQYF
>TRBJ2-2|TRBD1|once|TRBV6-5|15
TGTGCCAGCACCTGGGGGACAGGGGTTCCCGGGGAGCTGTTTTTT
CASTWGTGVPGELFF
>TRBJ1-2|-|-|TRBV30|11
TGTGCCTGGAGTCAGGGGACTGGCTACACCTTC
CAWSQGTGYTF
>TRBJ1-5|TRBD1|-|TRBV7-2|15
TGTGCCAGCAGCTTTGGGACAGCTAGCAATCAGCCCCAGCATTTT
CASSFGTASNQPQHF
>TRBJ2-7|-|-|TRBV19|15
TGTGCCACTAAAAATCGGGACTCCCTAGCCTACGAGCAGTACTTC
CATKNRDSLAYEQYF
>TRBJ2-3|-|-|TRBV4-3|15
TGCGCCAGCAGCCAAGGGGCAGGTCAACCAGGTACGCAGTATTTT
CASSQGAGQPGTQYF
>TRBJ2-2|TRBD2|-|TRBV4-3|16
TGCGCCAGCAGCCAAGGGAGCGGGGGTGGCTCCAGGGAGCTGTTTTTT
CASSQGSGGGSRELFF
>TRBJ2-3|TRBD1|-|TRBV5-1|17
TGCGCCAGCAGCTCCGGACAGGGTCGCCCACCCACAGATACGCAGTATTTT
CASSSGQGRPPTDTQYF
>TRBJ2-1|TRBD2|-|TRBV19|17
TGTGCCAGTAGTTTCACGACTAGCGGGGTCCGCTACAATGAGCAGTTCTTC
CASSFTTSGVRYNEQFF
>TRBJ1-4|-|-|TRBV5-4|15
TGTGCCAGCAGCCCGCAGGGGACGGGGGGAGAAAAACTGTTTTTT
CASSPQGTGGEKLFF
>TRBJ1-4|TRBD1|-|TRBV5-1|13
TGCGCCAGCAGCTTCACAGGGGACCGAGAACTGTTTTTT
CASSFTGDRELFF
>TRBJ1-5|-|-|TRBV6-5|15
TGTGCCAGCAGTTACCTTCCCGGAGTGACCCAGCCCCAGCATTTT
CASSYLPGVTQPQHF
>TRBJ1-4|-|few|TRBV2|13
TGTGCCAGCAGTGACGGCGGTTCCGAAAAACTGTTTTTT
CASSDGGSEKLFF
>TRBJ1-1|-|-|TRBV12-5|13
TGTGCTAGTGGTTTGGCAGTGAACACTGAAGCTTTCTTT
CASGLAVNTEAFF
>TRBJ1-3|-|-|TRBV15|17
TGTGCCACCAGCAGAGAACCCAGGTCGTCGGCAGGAAACACCATATATTTT
CATSREPRSSAGNTIYF
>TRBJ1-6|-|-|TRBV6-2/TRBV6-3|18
TGTGCCAGCAGTACGAAACAGGGATTGAGCTCCTATAATTCACCCCTCCACTTT
CASSTKQGLSSYNSPLHF
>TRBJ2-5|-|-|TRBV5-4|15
TGTGCCAGCAGCTTGGGTGGAGGGTCCCAAGAGACCCAGTACTTC
CASSLGGGSQETQYF
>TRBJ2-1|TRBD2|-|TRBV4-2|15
TGTGCCAGCAGCCAATGGCTAGCGGGGTTCAATGAGCAGTTCTTC
CASSQWLAGFNEQFF